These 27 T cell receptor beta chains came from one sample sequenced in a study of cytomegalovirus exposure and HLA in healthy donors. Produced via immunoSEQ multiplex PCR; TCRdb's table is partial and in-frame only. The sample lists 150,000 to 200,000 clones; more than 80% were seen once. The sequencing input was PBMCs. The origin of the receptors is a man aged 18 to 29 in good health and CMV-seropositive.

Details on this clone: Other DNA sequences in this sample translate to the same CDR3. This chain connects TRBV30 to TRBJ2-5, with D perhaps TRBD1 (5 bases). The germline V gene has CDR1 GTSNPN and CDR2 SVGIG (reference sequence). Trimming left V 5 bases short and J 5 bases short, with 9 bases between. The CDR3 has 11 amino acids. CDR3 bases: TGTGCCTGGGGGGCTGGGGAGACCCAGTACTTC. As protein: CAWGAGETQYF.

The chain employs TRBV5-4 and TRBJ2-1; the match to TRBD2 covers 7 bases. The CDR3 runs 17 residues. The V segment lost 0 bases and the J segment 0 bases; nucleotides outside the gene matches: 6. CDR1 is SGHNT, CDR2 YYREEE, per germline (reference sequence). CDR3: CASSLEGIAGSYNEQFF. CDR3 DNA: TGTGCCAGCAGCTTGGAGGGGATAGCGGGCTCCTACAATGAGCAGTTCTTC.

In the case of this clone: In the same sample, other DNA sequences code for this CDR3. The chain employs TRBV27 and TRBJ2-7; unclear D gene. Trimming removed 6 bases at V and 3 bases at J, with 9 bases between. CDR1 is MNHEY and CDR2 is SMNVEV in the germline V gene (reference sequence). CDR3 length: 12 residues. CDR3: CASSPDIYEQYF. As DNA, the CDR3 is TGTGCCAGCAGCCCAGACATCTACGAGCAGTACTTC.

The CDR3 here is CASSLSGGSYEQYF. CDR3 nucleotides: TGTGCCAGCAGTTTGTCAGGGGGGTCTTACGAGCAGTACTTC. The chain links TRBV28 to TRBJ2-7; weak D call: TRBD1 (7 bases). The CDR3 loop spans 14 amino acids. Between the trimmed V and J ends, which lost 3 bases and 4 bases, there was a span of 13 bases. Germline V gene lookup returns CDR1 MDHEN and CDR2 SYDVKM.

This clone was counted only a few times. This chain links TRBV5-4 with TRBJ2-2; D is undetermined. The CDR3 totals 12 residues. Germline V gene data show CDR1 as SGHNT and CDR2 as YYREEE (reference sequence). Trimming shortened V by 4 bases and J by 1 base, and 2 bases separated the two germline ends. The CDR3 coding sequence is TGTGCCAGCAGCCTGAACACCGGGGAGCTGTTTTTT. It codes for CASSLNTGELFF.

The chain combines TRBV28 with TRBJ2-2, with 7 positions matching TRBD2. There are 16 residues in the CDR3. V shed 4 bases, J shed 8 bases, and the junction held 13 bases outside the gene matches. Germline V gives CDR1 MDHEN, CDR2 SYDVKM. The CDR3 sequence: CASSSSASGARGELFF. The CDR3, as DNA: TGTGCCAGCAGTTCCTCGGCTAGCGGAGCGAGGGGGGAGCTGTTTTTT. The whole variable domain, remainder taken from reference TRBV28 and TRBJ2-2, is DVKVTQSSRYLVKRTGEKVFLECVQDMDHENMFWYRQDPGLGLRLIYFSYDVKMKEKGDIPEGYSVSREKKERFSLILESASTNQTSMYLCASSSSASGARGELFFGEGSRLTVL.

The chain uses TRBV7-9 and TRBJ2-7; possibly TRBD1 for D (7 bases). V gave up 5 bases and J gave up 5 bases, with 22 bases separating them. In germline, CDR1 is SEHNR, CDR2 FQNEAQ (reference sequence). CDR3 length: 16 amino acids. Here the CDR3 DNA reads TGTGCCAGCAGCCCTACCCAGGCCAGGGGGAGGAACGAGCAGTACTTC. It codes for CASSPTQARGRNEQYF.

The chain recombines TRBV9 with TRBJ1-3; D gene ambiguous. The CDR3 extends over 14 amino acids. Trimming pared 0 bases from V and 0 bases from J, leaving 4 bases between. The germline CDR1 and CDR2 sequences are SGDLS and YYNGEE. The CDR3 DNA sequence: TGTGCCAGCAGCGTAGAACACTCTGGAAACACCATATATTTT. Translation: CASSVEHSGNTIYF.

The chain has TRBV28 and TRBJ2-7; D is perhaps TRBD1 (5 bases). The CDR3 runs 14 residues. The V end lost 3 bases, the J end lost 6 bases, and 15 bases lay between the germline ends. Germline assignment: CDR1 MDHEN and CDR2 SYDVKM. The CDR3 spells CASSFRDVGLEQYF. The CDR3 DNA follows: TGTGCCAGCAGTTTCCGAGACGTGGGGCTCGAGCAGTACTTC.

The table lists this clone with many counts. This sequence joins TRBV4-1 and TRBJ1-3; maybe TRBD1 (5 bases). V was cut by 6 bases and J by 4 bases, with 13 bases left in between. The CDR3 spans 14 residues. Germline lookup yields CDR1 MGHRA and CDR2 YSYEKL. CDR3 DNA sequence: TGCGCCAGCAGGAATGTGGGGGGAGGAAACACCATATATTTT. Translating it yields CASRNVGGGNTIYF.

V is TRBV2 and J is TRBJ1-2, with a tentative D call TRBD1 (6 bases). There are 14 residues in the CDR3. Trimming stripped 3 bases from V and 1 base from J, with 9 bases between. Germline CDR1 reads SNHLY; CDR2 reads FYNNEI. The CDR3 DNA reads TGTGCCAGCAGTGACAGGGGAAGTAACTATGGCTACACCTTC. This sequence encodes CASSDRGSNYGYTF.

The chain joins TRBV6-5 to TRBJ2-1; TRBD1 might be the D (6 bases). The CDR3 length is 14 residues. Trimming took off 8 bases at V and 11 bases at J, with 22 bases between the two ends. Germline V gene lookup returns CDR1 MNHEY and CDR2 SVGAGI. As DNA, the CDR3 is TGTGCCAGCTCCGAGGACAGCCCAATGAATCAGCAGTTCTTC. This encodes CASSEDSPMNQQFF.

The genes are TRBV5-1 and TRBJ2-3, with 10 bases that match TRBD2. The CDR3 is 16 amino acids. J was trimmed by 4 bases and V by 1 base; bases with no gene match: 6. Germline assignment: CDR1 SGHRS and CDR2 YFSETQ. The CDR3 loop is CASSLRIAGGADTQYF. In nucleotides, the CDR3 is TGCGCCAGCAGCTTGAGGATAGCGGGAGGCGCAGATACGCAGTATTTT.

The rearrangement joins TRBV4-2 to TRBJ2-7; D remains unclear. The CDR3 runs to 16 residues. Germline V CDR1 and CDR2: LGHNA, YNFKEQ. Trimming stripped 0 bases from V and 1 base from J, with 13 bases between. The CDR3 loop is CASSQDPSGESYEQYF. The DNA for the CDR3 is TGTGCCAGCAGCCAAGATCCCTCTGGAGAATCCTACGAGCAGTACTTC.

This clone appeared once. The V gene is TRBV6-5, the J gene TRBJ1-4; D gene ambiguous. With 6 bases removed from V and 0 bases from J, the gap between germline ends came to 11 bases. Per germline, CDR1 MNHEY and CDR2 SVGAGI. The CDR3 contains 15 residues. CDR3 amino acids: CASRPYSATNEKLFF. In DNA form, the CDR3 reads TGTGCCAGCAGACCCTACAGTGCAACTAATGAAAAACTGTTTTTT.

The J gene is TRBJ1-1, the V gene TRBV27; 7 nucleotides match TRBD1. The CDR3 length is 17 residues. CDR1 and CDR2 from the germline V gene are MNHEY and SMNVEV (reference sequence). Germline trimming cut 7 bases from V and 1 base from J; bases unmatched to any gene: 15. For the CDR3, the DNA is TGTGCCAGCAAAAGATCGGCAGGGGGTGGCCGGAACACTGAAGCTTTCTTT. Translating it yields CASKRSAGGGRNTEAFF.

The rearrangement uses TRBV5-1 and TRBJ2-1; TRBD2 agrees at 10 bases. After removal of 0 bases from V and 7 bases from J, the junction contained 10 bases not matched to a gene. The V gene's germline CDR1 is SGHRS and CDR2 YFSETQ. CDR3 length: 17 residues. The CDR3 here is CASSLARWLAGDNEQFF. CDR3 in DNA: TGCGCCAGCAGCTTGGCCAGATGGCTAGCGGGAGATAATGAGCAGTTCTTC.

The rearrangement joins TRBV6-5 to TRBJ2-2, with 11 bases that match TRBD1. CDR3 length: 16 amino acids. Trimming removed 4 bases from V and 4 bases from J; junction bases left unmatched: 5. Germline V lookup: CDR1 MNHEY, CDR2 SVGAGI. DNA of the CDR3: TGTGCCAGCAGTTCCCCGGGACAGGGGGTCACCGGGGAGCTGTTTTTT. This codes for CASSSPGQGVTGELFF.

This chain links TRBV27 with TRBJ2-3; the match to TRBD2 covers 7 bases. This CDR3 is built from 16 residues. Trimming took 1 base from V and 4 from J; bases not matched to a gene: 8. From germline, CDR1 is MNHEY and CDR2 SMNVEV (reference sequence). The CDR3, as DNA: TGTGCCAGCAGTTTATATGGCGGGAGTAATGCAGATACGCAGTATTTT. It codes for CASSLYGGSNADTQYF.

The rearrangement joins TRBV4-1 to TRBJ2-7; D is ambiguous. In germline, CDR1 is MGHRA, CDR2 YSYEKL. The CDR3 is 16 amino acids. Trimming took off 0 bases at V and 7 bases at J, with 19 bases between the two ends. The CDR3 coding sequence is TGCGCCAGCAGCCAAGATTTGGCGGAAAATCCCCAAGAGCAGTACTTC. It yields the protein CASSQDLAENPQEQYF.

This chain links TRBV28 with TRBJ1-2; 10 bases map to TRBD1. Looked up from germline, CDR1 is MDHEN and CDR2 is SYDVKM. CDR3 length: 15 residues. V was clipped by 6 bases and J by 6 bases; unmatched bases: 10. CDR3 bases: TGTGCCAGCAGCCCGCCAAGGACAGGGGGAAATGGCTACACCTTC. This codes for CASSPPRTGGNGYTF.

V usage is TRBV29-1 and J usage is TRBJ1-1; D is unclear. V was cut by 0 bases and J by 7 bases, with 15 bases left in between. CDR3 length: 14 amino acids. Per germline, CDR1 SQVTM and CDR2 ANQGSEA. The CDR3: CSVEDRLLRLEAFF. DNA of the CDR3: TGCAGCGTTGAAGATCGGCTGCTGCGGCTTGAAGCTTTCTTT.

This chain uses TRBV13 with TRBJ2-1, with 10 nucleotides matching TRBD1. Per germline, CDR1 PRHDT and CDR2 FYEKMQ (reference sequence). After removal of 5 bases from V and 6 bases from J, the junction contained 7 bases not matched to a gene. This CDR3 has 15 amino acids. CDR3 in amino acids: CASSRDRGIGNEQFF. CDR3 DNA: TGTGCCAGCAGCCGGGACAGGGGTATAGGCAATGAGCAGTTCTTC.

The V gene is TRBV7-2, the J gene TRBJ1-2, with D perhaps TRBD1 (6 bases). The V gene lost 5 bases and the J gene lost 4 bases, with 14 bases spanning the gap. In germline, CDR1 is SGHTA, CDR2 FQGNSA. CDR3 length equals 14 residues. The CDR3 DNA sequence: TGTGCCAGCAGCCCCCTCGGGGGGCCCTATGGCTACACCTTC. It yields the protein CASSPLGGPYGYTF.

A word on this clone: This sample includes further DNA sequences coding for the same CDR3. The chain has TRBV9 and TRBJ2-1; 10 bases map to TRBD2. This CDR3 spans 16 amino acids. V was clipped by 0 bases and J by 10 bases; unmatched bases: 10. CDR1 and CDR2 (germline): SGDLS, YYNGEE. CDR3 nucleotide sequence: TGTGCCAGCAGCGTAGGGGGCCTAGCGGGAGTAGGAGAGCAGTTCTTC. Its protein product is CASSVGGLAGVGEQFF.

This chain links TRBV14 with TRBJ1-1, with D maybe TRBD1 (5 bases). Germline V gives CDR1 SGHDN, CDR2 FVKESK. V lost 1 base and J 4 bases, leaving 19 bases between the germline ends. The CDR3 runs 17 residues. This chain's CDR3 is CASSQGLGRRESTEAFF. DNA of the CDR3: TGTGCCAGCAGCCAAGGCCTTGGTCGCAGGGAAAGCACTGAAGCTTTCTTT.

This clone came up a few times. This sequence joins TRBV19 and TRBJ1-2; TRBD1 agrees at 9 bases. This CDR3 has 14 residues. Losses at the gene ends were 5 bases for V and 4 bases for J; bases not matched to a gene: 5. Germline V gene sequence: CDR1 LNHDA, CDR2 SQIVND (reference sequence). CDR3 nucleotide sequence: TGTGCCAGTAGTCCGGGACAGGGCACCTATGGCTACACCTTC. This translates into CASSPGQGTYGYTF.